This T cell receptor (beta chain) was recorded in a study of blood T cell repertoires in COVID-19. Study summary: Nucleic acid was either cDNA or gDNA, and it came from T cells, B-cell-depleted T cells, or PBMCs.

Sequencing used immunoSEQ multiplex PCR; TCRdb keeps in-frame clones, though not all of them. The sample has about 240,000 clones, around 83% seen once. The TCR sequence derives from a woman aged 55-69 years with active or convalescent COVID-19. The sample taken for sequencing was peripheral blood.

CDR3 DNA: TGTGCCAGCAGTCCCCAGGGGGCCTACAATGAGCAGTTCTTC. Protein product: CASSPQGAYNEQFF. The J gene is TRBJ2-1, the V gene TRBV2; 7 positions agree with TRBD1. The CDR3 length is 14 residues. With 5 bases clipped from V and 2 bases from J, the junction kept 3 bases outside the gene matches. From germline, CDR1 is SNHLY and CDR2 FYNNEI.